This T cell receptor beta chain came from a study of control samples from healthy donors and cancer patients. Germline CDR1 and CDR2: SNHLY and FYNNEI. V gave up 2 bases and J gave up 5 bases; unmatched junction bases: 12. The CDR3 extends over 17 amino acids. Clones were read by immunoSEQ multiplex PCR, and TCRdb kept only the in-frame ones, dropping some. The table has about 59,000 clones, roughly 90% seen once. This clone turned up a few times. The specimen was PBMCs. This receptor was taken from a man aged 40-55 years with colorectal cancer. The rearrangement joins TRBV2 to TRBJ2-3, with 8 bases lining up with TRBD2. CDR3 in DNA: TGTGCCAGCAGTGAATACGCGGCGGGGGGCCTATTAGATACGCAGTATTTT. This gives the protein CASSEYAAGGLLDTQYF.